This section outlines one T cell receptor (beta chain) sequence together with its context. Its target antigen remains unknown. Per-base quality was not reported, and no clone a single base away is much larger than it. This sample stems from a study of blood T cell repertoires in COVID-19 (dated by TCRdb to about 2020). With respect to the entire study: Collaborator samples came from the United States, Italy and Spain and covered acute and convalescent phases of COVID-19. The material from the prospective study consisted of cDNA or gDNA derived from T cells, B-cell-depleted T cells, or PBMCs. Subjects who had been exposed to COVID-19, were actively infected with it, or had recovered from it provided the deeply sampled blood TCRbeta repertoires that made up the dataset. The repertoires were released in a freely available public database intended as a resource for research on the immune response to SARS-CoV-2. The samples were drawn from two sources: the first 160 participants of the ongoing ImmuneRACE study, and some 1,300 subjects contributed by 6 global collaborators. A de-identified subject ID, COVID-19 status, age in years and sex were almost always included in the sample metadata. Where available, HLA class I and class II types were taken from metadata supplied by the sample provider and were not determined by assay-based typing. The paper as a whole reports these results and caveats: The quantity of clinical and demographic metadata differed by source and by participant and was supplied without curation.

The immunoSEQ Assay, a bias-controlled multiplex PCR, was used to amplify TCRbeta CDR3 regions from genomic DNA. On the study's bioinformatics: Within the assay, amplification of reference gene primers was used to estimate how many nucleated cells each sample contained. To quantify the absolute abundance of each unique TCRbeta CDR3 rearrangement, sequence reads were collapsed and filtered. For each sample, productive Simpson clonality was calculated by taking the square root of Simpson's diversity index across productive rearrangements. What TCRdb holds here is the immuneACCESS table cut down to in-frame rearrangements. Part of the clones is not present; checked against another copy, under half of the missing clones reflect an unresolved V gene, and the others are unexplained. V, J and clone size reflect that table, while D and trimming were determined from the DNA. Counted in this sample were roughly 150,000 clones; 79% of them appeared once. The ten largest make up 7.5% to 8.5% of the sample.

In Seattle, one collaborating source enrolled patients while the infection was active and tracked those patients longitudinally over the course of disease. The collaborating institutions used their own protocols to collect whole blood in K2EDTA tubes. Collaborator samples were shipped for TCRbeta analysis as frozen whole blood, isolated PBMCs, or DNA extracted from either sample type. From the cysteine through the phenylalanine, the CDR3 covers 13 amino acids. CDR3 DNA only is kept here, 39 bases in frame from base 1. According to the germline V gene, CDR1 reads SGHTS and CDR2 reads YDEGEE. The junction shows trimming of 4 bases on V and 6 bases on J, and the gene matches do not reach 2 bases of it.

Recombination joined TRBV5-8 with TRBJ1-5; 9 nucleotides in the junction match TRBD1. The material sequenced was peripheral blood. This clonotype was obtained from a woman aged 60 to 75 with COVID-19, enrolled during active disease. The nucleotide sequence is TGTGCCAGCAGCCGGGACAGGGTTCAGCCCCAGCATTTT. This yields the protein CASSRDRVQPQHF.